This TCR beta chain was documented in a study of Graves' ophthalmopathy and Graves' hyperthyroidism. Study-level information: Peripheral blood was obtained at first diagnosis, ahead of any treatment.

Transcripts of RNA were the source for amplifying TCR beta CDR3 regions. A first-round RT-PCR used HTBI primers, followed by a second-round multiplex PCR. MiXCR, run by TCRdb on the multiplex PCR reads, gives a single entry per CDR3 protein. The sample records roughly 500,000 distinct CDR3 sequences, roughly 14% being singletons. Moderately to severely active ophthalmopathy under 3 months, CAS at least 3, NOSPECS at least 4. Out of 7.5 to 10 ml of fresh peripheral blood, PBMCs were obtained. This clonotype has just a few counts. Sequences were obtained from blood. This receptor was identified in a woman aged 25 to 45 with Graves' ophthalmopathy.

CDR3 nucleotide sequence: TGTGCCAGCAGCCCGGGAACCCGACTAGCGGGGGCTCAAGAGACCCAGTACTTC. It translates to CASSPGTRLAGAQETQYF. This chain connects TRBV4-2 to TRBJ2-5; 12 bases fit TRBD2. Trimming removed 4 bases from V and 2 bases from J; junction bases left unmatched: 11. Germline lookup yields CDR1 LGHNA and CDR2 YNFKEQ. The CDR3 length is 18 residues.